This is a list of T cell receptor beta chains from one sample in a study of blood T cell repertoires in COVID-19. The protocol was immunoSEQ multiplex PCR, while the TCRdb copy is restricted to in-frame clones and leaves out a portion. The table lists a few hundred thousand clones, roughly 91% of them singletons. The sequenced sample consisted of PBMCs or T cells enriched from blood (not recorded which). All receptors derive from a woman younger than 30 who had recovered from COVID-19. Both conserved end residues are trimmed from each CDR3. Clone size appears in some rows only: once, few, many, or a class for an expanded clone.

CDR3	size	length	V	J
ASSPSYGGGRTGELF	once	15	TRBV2	TRBJ2-2
ASSRADYNEQF	-	11	TRBV7-2	TRBJ2-1
ASSYSGAVAEAF	-	12	TRBV6-6	TRBJ1-1
AISEPGTGNTEAF	-	13	TRBV10-3	TRBJ1-1
ASSLLDSNSPLH	-	12	TRBV7-9	TRBJ1-6
ASGTGNSPLH	-	10	TRBV21-1	TRBJ1-6
ASSPSDYGYT	once	10	TRBV12-3/TRBV12-4	TRBJ1-2
ASSGGTANEQF	-	11	TRBV5-1	TRBJ2-1
AWSGRGVGYHWYEQY	-	15	TRBV30	TRBJ2-7
ASSPKRGTHEAF	-	12	TRBV7-8	TRBJ1-1
ATSDHAGGPNTGELF	-	15	TRBV24-1	TRBJ2-2
ASSRRGRLTDTQY	-	13	TRBV7-2	TRBJ2-3
ASTLRGPAGTEAF	-	13	TRBV27	TRBJ1-1
SVDYGKGRGPSYEQY	-	15	TRBV29-1	TRBJ2-7
ASSWTGTVIQETQY	-	14	TRBV7-2	TRBJ2-5
ASTYRGHSTDTQY	-	13	TRBV5-5	TRBJ2-3
ASSLDGAFIRDRSHEQY	-	17	TRBV5-1	TRBJ2-7
AWSSGGWNTDTQY	few	13	TRBV30	TRBJ2-3
ASSLRDTLSYNEQF	-	14	TRBV4-1	TRBJ2-1
ASSKESGIEQY	-	11	TRBV5-1	TRBJ2-7
ASSPSRGYTGELF	-	13	TRBV11-1	TRBJ2-2
ATRGQDVPYEQY	-	12	TRBV15	TRBJ2-7
SAKGTSLVSYEQY	-	13	TRBV29-1	TRBJ2-7
ASSPGQSSGNTIY	-	13	TRBV18	TRBJ1-3
AWSAGDSNQPQH	-	12	TRBV30	TRBJ1-5
ASSQGQGAWQPQH	-	13	TRBV7-9	TRBJ1-5
ASSAGLARANEQF	-	13	TRBV7-6	TRBJ2-1
ASSLSSYYNGYT	-	12	TRBV27	TRBJ1-2
ASSHSLAGKIYEQY	-	14	TRBV4-1	TRBJ2-7
ASSQELVLQETQY	once	13	TRBV3-1/TRBV3-2	TRBJ2-5
ASTAGPNTGELF	once	12	TRBV4-1	TRBJ2-2
ASSGGSIAGYTDTQY	-	15	TRBV5-1	TRBJ2-3
ASSEAWSLATNEKLF	-	15	TRBV2	TRBJ1-4
ASSTGLKETQY	-	11	TRBV12-3/TRBV12-4	TRBJ2-5
ASSPGQGMNEQF	-	12	TRBV7-9	TRBJ2-1
ASSVSSGGQTEAF	-	13	TRBV19	TRBJ1-1
ASSLGGALGNEQF	-	13	TRBV5-4	TRBJ2-1
ASSMPSRTGDGYT	-	13	TRBV19	TRBJ1-2
ASASSAGAPEAF	-	12	TRBV5-4	TRBJ1-1
ASTASPKGYGYT	-	12	TRBV19	TRBJ1-2
ASSSRTTGRTTEAF	-	14	TRBV5-1	TRBJ1-1
ASSRQNTEAF	-	10	TRBV7-9	TRBJ1-1
ASSFSGGAYNEQF	-	13	TRBV7-9	TRBJ2-1
ASRTGTVNEKLF	-	12	TRBV7-9	TRBJ1-4
ASSSRAGLGSPLH	few	13	TRBV7-9	TRBJ1-6
ASSLSPRADSNQPQH	once	15	TRBV5-4	TRBJ1-5
ASSKWGEYGGVPHPYSNQPQH	once	21	TRBV21-1	TRBJ1-5
ASSRGQNNEKLF	-	12	TRBV28	TRBJ1-4
ASSLVPQSTDTQY	-	13	TRBV7-2	TRBJ2-3
ATHPGTGKNYGYT	-	13	TRBV10-3	TRBJ1-2
ASSSILAGGSTDTQY	-	15	TRBV7-6	TRBJ2-3
ASSPLGGSGTQY	-	12	TRBV2	TRBJ2-5